This entry describes one T cell receptor (beta chain). Germline loops: CDR1 LNHNV, CDR2 YYDKDF (reference sequence). The CDR3 extends over 19 amino acids. The V end was cut by 0 bases, the J end by 0 bases, with 17 bases between. This record belongs to a study of blood T cell repertoires in COVID-19. Study background: The cDNA or gDNA used as material had been derived from T cells, B-cell-depleted T cells, or PBMCs.

Repertoires were generated with immunoSEQ multiplex PCR, while TCRdb's copy carries only in-frame clones and drops some. The data contain tens of thousands of clones, about 80% of them singletons. The source material was peripheral blood. The receptor's source is a man in his sixties or seventies with active or convalescent COVID-19. V gene TRBV15 combines with J gene TRBJ1-4; no firm D call. CDR3 in amino acids: CATSRDVDMAGATNEKLFF. Here the CDR3 DNA reads TGTGCCACCAGCAGAGATGTTGATATGGCGGGTGCAACTAATGAAAAACTGTTTTTT.